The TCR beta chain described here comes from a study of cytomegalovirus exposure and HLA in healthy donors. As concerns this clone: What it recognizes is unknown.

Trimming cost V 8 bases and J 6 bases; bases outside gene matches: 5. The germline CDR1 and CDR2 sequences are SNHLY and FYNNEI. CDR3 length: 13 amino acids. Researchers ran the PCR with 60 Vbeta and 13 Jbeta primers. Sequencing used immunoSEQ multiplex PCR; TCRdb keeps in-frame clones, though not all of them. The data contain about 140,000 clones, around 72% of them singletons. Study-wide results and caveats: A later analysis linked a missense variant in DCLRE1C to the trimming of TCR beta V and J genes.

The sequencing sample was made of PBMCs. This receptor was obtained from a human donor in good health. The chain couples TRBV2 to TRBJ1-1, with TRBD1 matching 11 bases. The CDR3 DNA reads TGTGCCAGCCGGGACAGGGGGAGATCTGAAGCTTTCTTT. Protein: CASRDRGRSEAFF.